The 9 T cell receptor beta chains in this list originate from one sample, sequenced in a study of shared clonotypes between healthy human individuals. CD45RO-negative cells were positively selected for CCR7, leaving out terminally differentiated effector memory CD45RA+ cells. Produced via immunoSEQ multiplex PCR; TCRdb's table is partial and in-frame only. This sample has roughly 850,000 clones; about 97% occur once, and the top ten carry about 0.25%. The material sequenced was naive CD8+ T cells sorted from blood. The source of these receptors is a young man in good health.

V gene TRBV9 combines with J gene TRBJ2-1; 14 nucleotides align to TRBD2. The CDR3 extends over 17 amino acids. Trimming at V came to 6 bases and at J to 2 bases, leaving 7 bases not matched to a gene. The V gene's germline CDR1 is SGDLS and CDR2 YYNGEE. This CDR3 is CASTGLAGGGAYNEQFF. CDR3 coding DNA: TGTGCCAGCACCGGACTAGCGGGAGGTGGGGCCTACAATGAGCAGTTCTTC.

The chain carries TRBV7-9 and TRBJ2-5, with D tentatively TRBD1 (5 bases). Germline values: CDR1 SEHNR, CDR2 FQNEAQ (reference sequence). V was trimmed by 5 bases and J by 1 base, leaving 17 bases between them. The CDR3 extends over 16 amino acids. The CDR3: CASSTEAGSIQETQYF. CDR3 DNA: TGTGCCAGCAGCACAGAGGCAGGGTCCATCCAAGAGACCCAGTACTTC.

The gene calls are TRBV28 and TRBJ1-2; D not resolved. This CDR3 comprises 13 residues. Germline-derived CDR1 and CDR2 are MDHEN and SYDVKM. V shed 6 bases and J shed 4 bases, with 12 bases lying between them. This chain's CDR3 is CASSSGLIYGYTF. The CDR3 coding sequence is TGTGCCAGCAGCTCTGGACTGATCTATGGCTACACCTTC.

This chain links TRBV2 with TRBJ2-2; D uncertain. The CDR3 extends over 13 amino acids. Looked up from germline, CDR1 is SNHLY and CDR2 is FYNNEI. Trimming took off 7 bases at V and 1 base at J, with 7 bases between the two ends. CDR3 DNA sequence: TGTGCCAGCAAACCAGGGAACACCGGGGAGCTGTTTTTT. As protein: CASKPGNTGELFF. Full variable domain (remainder filled in from reference TRBV2 and TRBJ2-2): EPEVTQTPSHQVTQMGQEVILRCVPISNHLYFYWYRQILGQKVEFLVSFYNNEISEKSEIFDDQFSVERPDGSNFTLKIRSTKLEDSAMYFCASKPGNTGELFFGEGSRLTVL.

The V call is TRBV27, the J call TRBJ2-6; 7 bases match TRBD1. V was clipped by 5 bases and J by 0 bases; unmatched bases: 10. Germline V gene lookup returns CDR1 MNHEY and CDR2 SMNVEV (reference sequence). The CDR3 totals 18 residues. Here the CDR3 reads CASSGLGQINSGANVLTF. CDR3 in DNA: TGTGCCAGCAGTGGCCTGGGACAGATCAACTCTGGGGCCAACGTCCTGACTTTC.

This clone has just one count. The chain recombines TRBV28 with TRBJ1-5; perhaps TRBD1 as D (5 bases). Trimming removed 8 bases from V and 7 bases from J, with 21 bases in between. CDR3 length: 15 residues. The germline CDR1 and CDR2 sequences are MDHEN and SYDVKM. The CDR3 region has the DNA TGTGCCAGCCGATTAGGTCGGGGCGGAGAGCAGCCCCAGCATTTT. This sequence encodes CASRLGRGGEQPQHF.

V and J are TRBV4-1 and TRBJ2-7, with 8 bases matching TRBD1. Trimming took 4 bases from V and 2 from J; bases not matched to a gene: 7. This CDR3 comprises 15 residues. CDR1 is MGHRA, CDR2 YSYEKL, per germline. This CDR3 is CASSPPSGGAYEQYF. CDR3 nucleotides: TGCGCCAGCAGCCCCCCTTCAGGGGGCGCCTACGAGCAGTACTTC.

This chain uses TRBV11-2 with TRBJ2-1; no clear D. The CDR3 loop spans 13 amino acids. The V end was cut by 3 bases, the J end by 4 bases, with 7 bases between. Germline CDR1 reads SGHAT; CDR2 reads FQNNGV. This chain's CDR3 is CASSLSHYNEQFF. CDR3 coding DNA: TGTGCCAGCAGCTTGAGTCATTACAATGAGCAGTTCTTC.

The gene calls are TRBV11-2 and TRBJ1-2; D unresolved. The CDR3 has 13 amino acids. V lost 3 bases, J lost 4 bases, and 9 bases lay in between. Germline CDR1 SGHAT, CDR2 FQNNGV. The CDR3 DNA reads as TGTGCCAGCAGCTTCAGTACAGCCTATGGCTACACCTTC. Residues: CASSFSTAYGYTF.